This record looks at one TCR beta chain sequence and its context. The data originate from a study of blood T cell repertoires in COVID-19. The CDR3 length is 15 residues. V was cut by 7 bases and J by 0 bases, with 15 bases left in between. Germline V gene data show CDR1 as GTSNPN and CDR2 as SVGIG (reference sequence). Sequencing used immunoSEQ multiplex PCR; TCRdb keeps in-frame clones, though not all of them. Among 270,000 or so clones, around nine tenths were seen once, and the ten largest hold roughly 11%. The sequence was obtained from a woman in her 30s with COVID-19, enrolled during active disease. Sequenced material: peripheral blood. The chain is built from TRBV30 and TRBJ1-4; a weak D match, TRBD1 (5 bases). CDR3 protein: CASGRLYATNEKLFF. CDR3 bases: TGTGCCTCGGGACGCCTATATGCAACTAATGAAAAACTGTTTTTT.